The sequence of this T cell receptor (beta chain) was determined in a study of blood T cell repertoires in COVID-19. Study-wide background: Spain, Italy and the United States supplied samples that represented acute and convalescent COVID-19.

The junction had 6 bases not matched to a gene; V was cut back by 4 bases and J by 4 bases. Looked up from germline, CDR1 is SEHNR and CDR2 is FQNEAQ (reference sequence). This CDR3 has 14 amino acids. Authors' processing steps: Quantification of nucleated cells was approximated via reference gene primer amplification. Clones were sequenced by immunoSEQ multiplex PCR, and TCRdb holds only the in-frame ones, with some missing. From that table come the V and J calls and clone size; the DNA was used to work out D and trimming. The table has around 170,000 clones, around 86% seen once. The specimen sequenced was peripheral blood. The gene calls are TRBV7-9 and TRBJ2-5, with 7 bases lining up with TRBD1. The sequence was obtained from a woman younger than 45 with active or convalescent COVID-19. The CDR3 is CASSYAGGPETQYF. DNA of the CDR3: TGTGCCAGCAGCTACGCAGGGGGACCAGAGACCCAGTACTTC.